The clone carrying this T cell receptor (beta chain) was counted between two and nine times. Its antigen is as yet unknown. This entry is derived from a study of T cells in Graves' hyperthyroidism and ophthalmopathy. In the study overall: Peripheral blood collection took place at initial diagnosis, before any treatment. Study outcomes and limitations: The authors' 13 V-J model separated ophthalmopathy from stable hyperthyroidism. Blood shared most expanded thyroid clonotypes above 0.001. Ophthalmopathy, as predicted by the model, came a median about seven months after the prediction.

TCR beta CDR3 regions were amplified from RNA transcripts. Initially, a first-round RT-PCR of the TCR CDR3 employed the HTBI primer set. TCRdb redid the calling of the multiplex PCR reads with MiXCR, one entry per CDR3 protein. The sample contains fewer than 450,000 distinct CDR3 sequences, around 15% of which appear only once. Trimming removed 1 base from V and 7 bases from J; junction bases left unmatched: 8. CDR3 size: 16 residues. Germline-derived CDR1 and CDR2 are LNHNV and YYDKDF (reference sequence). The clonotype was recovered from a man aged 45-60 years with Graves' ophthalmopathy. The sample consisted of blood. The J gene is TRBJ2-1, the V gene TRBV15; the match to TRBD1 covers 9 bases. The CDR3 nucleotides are TGTGCCACCAGCAGAGGGAAGGGACAGGGAGGTAATGAGCAGTTCTTC. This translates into CATSRGKGQGGNEQFF.